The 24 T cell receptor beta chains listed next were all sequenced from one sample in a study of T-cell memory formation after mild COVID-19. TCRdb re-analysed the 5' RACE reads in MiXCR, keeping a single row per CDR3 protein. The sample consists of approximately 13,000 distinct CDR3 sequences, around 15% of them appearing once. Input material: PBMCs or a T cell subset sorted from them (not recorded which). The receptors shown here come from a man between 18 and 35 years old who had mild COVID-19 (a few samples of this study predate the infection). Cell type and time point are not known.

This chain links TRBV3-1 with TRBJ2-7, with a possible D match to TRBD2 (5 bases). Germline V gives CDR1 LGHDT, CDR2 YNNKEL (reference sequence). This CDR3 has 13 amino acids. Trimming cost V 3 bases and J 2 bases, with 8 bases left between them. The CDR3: CASSHTGTYEQYF. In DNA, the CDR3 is TGTGCCAGCAGCCACACCGGGACCTACGAGCAGTACTTC.

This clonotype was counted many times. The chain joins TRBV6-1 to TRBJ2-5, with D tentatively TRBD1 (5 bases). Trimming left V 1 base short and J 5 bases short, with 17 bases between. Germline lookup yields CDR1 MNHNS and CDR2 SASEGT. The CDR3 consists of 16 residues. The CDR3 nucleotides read TGTGCCAGCAGTGAAGTCCCTGCTGGCAGGGATGAGACCCAGTACTTC. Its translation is CASSEVPAGRDETQYF.

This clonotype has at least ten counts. CDR3 sequence (DNA): TGTGCCAGCAGCTCGCGGGAACTCGAGACTAATGAAAAACTGTTTTTT. Its translation: CASSSRELETNEKLFF. The chain links TRBV7-8 to TRBJ1-4; D not certain. V dropped 4 bases and J dropped 2 bases, with 14 bases sitting between them. CDR3 length: 16 residues. The V gene's germline CDR1 is SGHVS and CDR2 FQNEAQ.

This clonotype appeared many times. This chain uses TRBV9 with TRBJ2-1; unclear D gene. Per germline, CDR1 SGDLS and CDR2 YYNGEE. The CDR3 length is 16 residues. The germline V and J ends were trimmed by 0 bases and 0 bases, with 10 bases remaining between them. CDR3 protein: CASSVAVRSSYNEQFF. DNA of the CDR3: TGTGCCAGCAGCGTAGCTGTGCGTAGCTCCTACAATGAGCAGTTCTTC.

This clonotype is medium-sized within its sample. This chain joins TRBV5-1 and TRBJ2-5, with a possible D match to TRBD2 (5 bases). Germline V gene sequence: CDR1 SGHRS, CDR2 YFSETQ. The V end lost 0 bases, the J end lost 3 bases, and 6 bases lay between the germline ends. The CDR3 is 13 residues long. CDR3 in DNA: TGCGCCAGCAGCTTGGGGAGGAAAGAGACCCAGTACTTC. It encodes CASSLGRKETQYF.

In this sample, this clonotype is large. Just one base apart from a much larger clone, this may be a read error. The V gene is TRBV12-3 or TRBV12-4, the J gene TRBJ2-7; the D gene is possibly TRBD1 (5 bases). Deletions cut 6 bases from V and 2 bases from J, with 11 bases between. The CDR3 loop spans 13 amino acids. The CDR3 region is CASRFWTPYEQYF. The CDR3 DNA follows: TGTGCCAGCAGATTTTGGACACCCTACGAGCAGTACTTC.

As DNA, the CDR3 is TGCAGTGCAATTAGCGGGGGGGCCTACTTTCCTAGTGAGCAGTTCTTC. This codes for CSAISGGAYFPSEQFF. The J gene is TRBJ2-1, the V gene TRBV20-1; 11 positions match TRBD2. Per germline, CDR1 DFQATT and CDR2 SNEGSKA (reference sequence). This CDR3 is 16 amino acids long. Losses at the gene ends were 6 bases for V and 9 bases for J; bases not matched to a gene: 16.

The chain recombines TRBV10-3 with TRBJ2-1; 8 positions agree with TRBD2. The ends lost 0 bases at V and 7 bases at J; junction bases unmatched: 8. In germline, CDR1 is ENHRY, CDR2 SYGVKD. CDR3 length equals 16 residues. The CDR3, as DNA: TGTGCCATCAGTGAGTCGTGGGGCGGGGGGCCTAATGAGCAGTTCTTC. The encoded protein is CAISESWGGGPNEQFF.

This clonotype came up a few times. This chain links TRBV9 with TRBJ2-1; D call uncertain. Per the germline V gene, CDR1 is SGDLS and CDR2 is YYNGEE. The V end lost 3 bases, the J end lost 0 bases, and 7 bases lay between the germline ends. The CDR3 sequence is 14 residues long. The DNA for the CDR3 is TGTGCCAGCAGCGAGGGCATCTCCTACAATGAGCAGTTCTTC. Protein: CASSEGISYNEQFF.

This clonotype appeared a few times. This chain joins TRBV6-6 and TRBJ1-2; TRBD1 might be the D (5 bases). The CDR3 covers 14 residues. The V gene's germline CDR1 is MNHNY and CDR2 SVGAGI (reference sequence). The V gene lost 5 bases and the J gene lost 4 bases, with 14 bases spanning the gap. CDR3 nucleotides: TGTGCCAGCAGTAACGGGGCCCAGGGCTATGGCTACACCTTC. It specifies CASSNGAQGYGYTF.

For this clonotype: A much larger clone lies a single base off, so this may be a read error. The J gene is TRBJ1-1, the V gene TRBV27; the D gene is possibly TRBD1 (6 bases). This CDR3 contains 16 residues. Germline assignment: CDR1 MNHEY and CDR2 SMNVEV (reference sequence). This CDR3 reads CASSLTPGVMNTGAFF. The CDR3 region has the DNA TGTGCCAGCAGTTTAACTCCAGGGGTAATGAACACTGGAGCTTTCTTT.

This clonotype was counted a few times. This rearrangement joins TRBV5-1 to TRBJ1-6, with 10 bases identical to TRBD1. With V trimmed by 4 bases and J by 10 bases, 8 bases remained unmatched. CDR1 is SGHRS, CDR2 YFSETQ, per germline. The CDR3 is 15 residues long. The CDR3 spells CASSRRTGGLSPLHF. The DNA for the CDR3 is TGCGCCAGCAGCCGCCGGACAGGGGGTTTGTCACCCCTCCACTTT.

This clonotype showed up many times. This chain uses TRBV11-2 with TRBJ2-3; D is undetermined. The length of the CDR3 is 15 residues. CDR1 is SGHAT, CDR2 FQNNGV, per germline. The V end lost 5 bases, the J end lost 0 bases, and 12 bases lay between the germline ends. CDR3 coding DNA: TGTGCCAGCAGCCCGACACCTCTAAGCACAGATACGCAGTATTTT. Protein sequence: CASSPTPLSTDTQYF.

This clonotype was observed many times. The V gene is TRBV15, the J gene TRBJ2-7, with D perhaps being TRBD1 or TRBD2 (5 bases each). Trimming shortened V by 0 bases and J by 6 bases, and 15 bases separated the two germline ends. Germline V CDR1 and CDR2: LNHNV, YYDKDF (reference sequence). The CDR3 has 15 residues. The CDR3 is CATSREEGPRIEQYF. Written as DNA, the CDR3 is TGTGCCACCAGCAGAGAAGAGGGGCCACGGATCGAGCAGTACTTC.

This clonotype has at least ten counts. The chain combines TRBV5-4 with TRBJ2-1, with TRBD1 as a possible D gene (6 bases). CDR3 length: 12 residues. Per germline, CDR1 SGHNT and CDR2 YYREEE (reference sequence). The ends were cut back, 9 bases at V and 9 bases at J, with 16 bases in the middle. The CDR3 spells CAMVNRVGEQFF. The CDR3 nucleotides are TGTGCCATGGTGAACAGGGTTGGTGAGCAGTTCTTC.

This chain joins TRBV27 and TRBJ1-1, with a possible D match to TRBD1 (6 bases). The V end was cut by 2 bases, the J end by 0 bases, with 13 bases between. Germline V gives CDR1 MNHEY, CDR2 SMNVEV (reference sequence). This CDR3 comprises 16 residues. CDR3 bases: TGTGCCAGCAGTTTAGAGGACAGTACTATGAACACTGAAGCTTTCTTT. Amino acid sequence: CASSLEDSTMNTEAFF.

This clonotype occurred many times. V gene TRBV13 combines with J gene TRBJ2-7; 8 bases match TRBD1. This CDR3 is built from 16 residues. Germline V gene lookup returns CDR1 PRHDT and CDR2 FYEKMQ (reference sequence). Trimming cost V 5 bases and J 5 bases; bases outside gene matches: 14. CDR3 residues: CASSPWTGPPGDEQYF. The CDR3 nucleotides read TGTGCCAGCAGCCCGTGGACAGGGCCCCCTGGGGACGAGCAGTACTTC.

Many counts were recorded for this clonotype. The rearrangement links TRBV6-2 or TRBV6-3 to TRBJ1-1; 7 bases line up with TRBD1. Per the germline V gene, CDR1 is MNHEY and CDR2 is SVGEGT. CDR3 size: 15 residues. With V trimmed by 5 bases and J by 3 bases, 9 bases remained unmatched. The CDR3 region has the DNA TGTGCCAGCAGTACCCCGACAGGGTTCGACACTGAAGCTTTCTTT. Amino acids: CASSTPTGFDTEAFF.

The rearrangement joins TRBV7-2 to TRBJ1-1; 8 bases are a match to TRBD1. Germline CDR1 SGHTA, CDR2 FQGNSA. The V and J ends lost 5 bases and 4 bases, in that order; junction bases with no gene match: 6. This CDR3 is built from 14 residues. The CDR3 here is CASSLPTGGTEAFF. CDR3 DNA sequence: TGTGCCAGCAGCCTACCTACAGGGGGCACTGAAGCTTTCTTT.

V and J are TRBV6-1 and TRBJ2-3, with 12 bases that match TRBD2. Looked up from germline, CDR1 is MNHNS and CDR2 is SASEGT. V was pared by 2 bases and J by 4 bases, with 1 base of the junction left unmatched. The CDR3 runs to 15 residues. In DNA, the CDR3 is TGTGCCAGCAGTGAACTAGCGGGGGGGCCAGATACGCAGTATTTT. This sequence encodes CASSELAGGPDTQYF.

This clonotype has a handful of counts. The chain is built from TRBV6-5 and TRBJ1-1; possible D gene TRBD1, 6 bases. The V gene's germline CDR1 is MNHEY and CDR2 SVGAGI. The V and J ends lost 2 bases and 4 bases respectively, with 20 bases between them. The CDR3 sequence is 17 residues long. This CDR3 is CASSYISDGTRGTEAFF. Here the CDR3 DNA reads TGTGCCAGCAGTTACATATCGGACGGGACCAGGGGCACTGAAGCTTTCTTT.

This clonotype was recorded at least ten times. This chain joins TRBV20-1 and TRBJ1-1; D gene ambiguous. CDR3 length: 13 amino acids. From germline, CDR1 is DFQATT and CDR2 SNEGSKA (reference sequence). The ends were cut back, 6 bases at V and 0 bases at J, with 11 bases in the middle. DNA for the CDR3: TGCAGTGCCTTTATAGGCTTGAACACTGAAGCTTTCTTT. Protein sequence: CSAFIGLNTEAFF.

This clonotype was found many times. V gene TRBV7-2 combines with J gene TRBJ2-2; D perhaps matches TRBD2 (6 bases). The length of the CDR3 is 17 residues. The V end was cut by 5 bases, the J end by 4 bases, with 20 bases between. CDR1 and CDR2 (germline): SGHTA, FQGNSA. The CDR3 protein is CASSVPGLHSLTGELFF. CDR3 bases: TGTGCCAGCAGCGTACCGGGACTCCACTCCCTCACCGGGGAGCTGTTTTTT. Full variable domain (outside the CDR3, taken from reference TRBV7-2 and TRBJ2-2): GAGVSQSPSNKVTEKGKDVELRCDPISGHTALYWYRQSLGQGLEFLIYFQGNSAPDKSGLPSDRFSAERTGGSVSTLTIQRTQQEDSAVYLCASSVPGLHSLTGELFFGEGSRLTVL.

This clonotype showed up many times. In DNA form, the CDR3 reads TGCGCCAGCAGCCAAGGGGCGGGACACCCGAAGAGCCAGTTCTTC. Translated, it gives CASSQGAGHPKSQFF. The chain has TRBV4-1 and TRBJ2-1; possibly TRBD1 or TRBD2 for D (6 bases each). With 1 base removed from V and 13 bases from J, the gap between germline ends came to 20 bases. The CDR3 sequence is 15 residues long. Germline lookup yields CDR1 MGHRA and CDR2 YSYEKL.